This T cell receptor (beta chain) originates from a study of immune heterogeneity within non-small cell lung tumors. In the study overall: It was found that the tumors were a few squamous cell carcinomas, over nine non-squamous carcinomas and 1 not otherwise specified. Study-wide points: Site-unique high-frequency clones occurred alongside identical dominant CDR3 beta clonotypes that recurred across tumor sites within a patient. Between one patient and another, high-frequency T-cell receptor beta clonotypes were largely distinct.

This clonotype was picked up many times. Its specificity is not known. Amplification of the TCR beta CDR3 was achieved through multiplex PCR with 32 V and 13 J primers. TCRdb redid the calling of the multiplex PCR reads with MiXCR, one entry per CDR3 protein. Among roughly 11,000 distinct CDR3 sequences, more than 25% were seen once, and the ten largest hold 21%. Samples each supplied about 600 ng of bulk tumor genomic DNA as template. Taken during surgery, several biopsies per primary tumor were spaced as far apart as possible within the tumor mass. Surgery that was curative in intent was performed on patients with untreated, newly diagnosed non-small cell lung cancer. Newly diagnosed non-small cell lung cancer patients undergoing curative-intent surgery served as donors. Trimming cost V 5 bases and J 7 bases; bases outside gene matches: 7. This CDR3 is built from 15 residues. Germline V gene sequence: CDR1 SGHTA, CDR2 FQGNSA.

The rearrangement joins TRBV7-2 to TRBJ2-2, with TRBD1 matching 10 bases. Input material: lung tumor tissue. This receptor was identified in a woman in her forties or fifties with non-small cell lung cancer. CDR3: CASSERQGARGELFF. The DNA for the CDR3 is TGTGCCAGCAGCGAAAGACAGGGGGCGCGCGGGGAGCTGTTTTTT.